This section outlines one T cell receptor (beta chain) sequence together with its context. Antigen: not known. V was trimmed by 7 bases and J by 0 bases, leaving 10 bases between them. The germline V gene encodes CDR1 MNHEY and CDR2 SVGAGI. This CDR3 is 13 amino acids long. The data belong to a study of T cell responses to AZD1222 COVID-19 vaccine. For the study at large: Pooled samples include second doses given at about 4 or 12 weeks.

The data were produced by immunoSEQ multiplex PCR, yet TCRdb's version contains in-frame clones alone and is incomplete. Counted here are 60,000 to 85,000 clones, 85% occurring once; the ten biggest clones make up around 21%. Study-level points and caveats: Targeting of unmutated variant regions was reportedly seen in nearly half of spike-specific TCRs. The donor group comprised mostly white British people and more females; the analysis possibly underestimated clonal diversity. The span of vaccine-associated CD4 TCRs extended across spike, with dominance at 160-218 and 743-854.

The V and J genes are TRBV6-5 and TRBJ2-7; D is undetermined. The starting material was peripheral blood, obtained on day 0 of AZD1222 vaccination. The clonotype originates from an adult in good health. In nucleotides, the CDR3 is TGTGCCAGCACTAAGGACGGCTCCTACGAGCAGTACTTC. Translated, it gives CASTKDGSYEQYF.